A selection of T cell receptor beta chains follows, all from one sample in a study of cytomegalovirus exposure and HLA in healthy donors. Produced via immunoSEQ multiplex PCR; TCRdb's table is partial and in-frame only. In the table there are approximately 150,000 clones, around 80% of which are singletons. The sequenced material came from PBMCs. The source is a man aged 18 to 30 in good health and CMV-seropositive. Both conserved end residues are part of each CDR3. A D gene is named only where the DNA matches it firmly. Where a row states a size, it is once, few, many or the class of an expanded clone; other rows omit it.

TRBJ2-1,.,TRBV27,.,TGTGCCAGCAGTTCCGAATGGTTAGCTAATGAGCAGTTCTTC,CASSSEWLANEQFF
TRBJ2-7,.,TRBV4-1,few,TGCGCCAGCAGCCAAGAGGCTAGCCCTCCCTACGAGCAGTACTTC,CASSQEASPPYEQYF
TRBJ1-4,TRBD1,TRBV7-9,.,TGTGCCAGCAGCTCGGACAGGGAAGCAACTAATGAAAAACTGTTTTTT,CASSSDREATNEKLFF
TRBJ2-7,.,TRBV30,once,TGTGCCTGGAGTGCGCCCGTAGACAGGCCGTTCGAGCAGTACTTC,CAWSAPVDRPFEQYF
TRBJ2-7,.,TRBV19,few,TGTGCCAGTAGTCATGCCCCAATCCAGGGGTACGGCTCCTACGAGCAGTACTTC,CASSHAPIQGYGSYEQYF
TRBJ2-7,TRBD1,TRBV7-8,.,TGTGCCAGCAGCTCAGAGACAGGGAATTACGAGCAGTACTTC,CASSSETGNYEQYF
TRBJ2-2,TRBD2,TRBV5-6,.,TGTGCCAGCAGCTTGTTGGCCAGCGGGAGGATCGGGGAGCTGTTTTTT,CASSLLASGRIGELFF
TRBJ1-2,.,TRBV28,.,TGTGCCAGCAGGGAAGGGGCTAACTATGGCTACACCTTC,CASREGANYGYTF
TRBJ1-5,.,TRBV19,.,TGTGCCAGTAGTACTCCCGGGGGGGGCAATCAGCCCCAGCATTTT,CASSTPGGGNQPQHF
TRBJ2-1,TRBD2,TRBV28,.,TGTGCCAGCAGTTTATGGGGGACTAGCGGGAGCAATGAGCAGTTCTTC,CASSLWGTSGSNEQFF
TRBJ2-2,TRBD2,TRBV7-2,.,TGTGCCAGCAGCTTAGTTCGACTAGCGACAAACACCGGGGAGCTGTTTTTT,CASSLVRLATNTGELFF
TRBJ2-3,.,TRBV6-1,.,TGTGCCAGTCACCTTGGAGGGGGCTTTGGAGATACGCAGTATTTT,CASHLGGGFGDTQYF
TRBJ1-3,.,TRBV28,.,TGTGCCAGCGGGACACAGGGCGCTGGAAACACCATATATTTT,CASGTQGAGNTIYF
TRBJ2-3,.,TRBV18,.,TGTGCCAGCTCACCAGGAGGCACAGATACGCAGTATTTT,CASSPGGTDTQYF
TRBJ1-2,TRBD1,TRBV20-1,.,TGCAGTGCTAGCCAGGGGGATGGCTACACCTTC,CSASQGDGYTF